This T cell receptor (beta chain) was retrieved from a study of blood T cell repertoires in COVID-19. CDR3 length: 14 amino acids. CDR1 SGHDT and CDR2 YYEEEE come from the germline V gene. J lost 3 bases, V lost 0 bases, and 3 bases had no gene match. Data came from immunoSEQ multiplex PCR; TCRdb stores just in-frame clones and leaves some out. This sample yields about 170,000 clones, of which 80% to 90% are seen a single time; 15% belongs to the top ten. The sequenced sample was PBMCs or T cells enriched from blood (not recorded which). This receptor was taken from a man in his fifties who had recovered from COVID-19. This chain connects TRBV5-6 to TRBJ2-7; 7 bases map to TRBD1. For the CDR3, the DNA is TGTGCCAGCAGCTTGGGAGGGGGCAGCTACGAGCAGTACTTC. This translates into CASSLGGGSYEQYF.